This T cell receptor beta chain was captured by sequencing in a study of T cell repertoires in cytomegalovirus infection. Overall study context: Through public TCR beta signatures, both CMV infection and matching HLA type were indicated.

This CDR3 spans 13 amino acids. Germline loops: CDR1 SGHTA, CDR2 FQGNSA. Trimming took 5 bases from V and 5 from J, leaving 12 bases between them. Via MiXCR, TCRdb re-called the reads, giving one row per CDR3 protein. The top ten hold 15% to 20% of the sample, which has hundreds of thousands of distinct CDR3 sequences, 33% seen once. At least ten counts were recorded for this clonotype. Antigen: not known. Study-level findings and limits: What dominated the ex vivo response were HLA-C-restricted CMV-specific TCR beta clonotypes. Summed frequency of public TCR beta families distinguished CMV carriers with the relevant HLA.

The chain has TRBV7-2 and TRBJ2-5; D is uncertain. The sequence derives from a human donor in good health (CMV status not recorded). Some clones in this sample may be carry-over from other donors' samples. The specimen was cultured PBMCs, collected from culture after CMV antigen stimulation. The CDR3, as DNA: TGTGCCAGCAGCCCCCGCTTGGGGGAGACCCAGTACTTC. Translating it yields CASSPRLGETQYF.